Listed here are 24 T cell receptor beta chains from one sample, sequenced in a study of OX40 agonist ivuxolimab in advanced cancers. TCRdb keeps only in-frame clones here, not all; method: immunoSEQ multiplex PCR. The table includes approximately 74,000 clones, 80% to 85% detected once. Here the sequenced sample was CD4+ or CD8+ T cells sorted from blood, taken in a trial of the OX40 agonist ivuxolimab. Receptors were obtained from an adult with an advanced solid tumor such as melanoma, head and neck, liver or kidney cancer.

The chain is built from TRBV29-1 and TRBJ1-2; the D is unclear. The germline CDR1 and CDR2 sequences are SQVTM and ANQGSEA. There are 13 residues in the CDR3. CDR3 loop: CSADGRVDYGYTF. The CDR3 DNA is TGCAGTGCTGACGGCCGGGTCGACTATGGCTACACCTTC.

The chain has TRBV28 and TRBJ1-1; 8 bases agree with TRBD1. The junction had 11 bases not matched to a gene; V was cut back by 7 bases and J by 1 base. CDR3 length equals 16 residues. Germline CDR1 is MDHEN and CDR2 is SYDVKM. The CDR3 sequence: CASTPRQGRSNTEAFF. As DNA, the CDR3 is TGTGCCAGCACCCCGAGACAGGGGCGATCGAACACTGAAGCTTTCTTT.

This clone was recorded only once. The chain carries TRBV5-8 and TRBJ2-5, with TRBD2 matching over 12 bases. Germline lookup yields CDR1 SGHTS and CDR2 YDEGEE. V gave up 4 bases and J gave up 4 bases; unmatched junction bases: 5. The CDR3 is 15 amino acids. In DNA form, the CDR3 reads TGTGCCAGCAGCGGAGGACTAGCGGGGTCAGAGACCCAGTACTTC. The encoded protein is CASSGGLAGSETQYF.

This rearrangement joins TRBV2 to TRBJ1-4; 11 bases match TRBD1. CDR3 length equals 15 residues. Germline V gene sequence: CDR1 SNHLY, CDR2 FYNNEI. Trimming took 6 bases from V and 7 from J; bases not matched to a gene: 7. CDR3 residues: CASRTGTGGFEKLFF. The CDR3 bases are TGTGCCAGCAGAACCGGGACAGGGGGTTTTGAAAAACTGTTTTTT.

The chain recombines TRBV6-6 with TRBJ1-5; D uncertain. From germline, CDR1 is MNHNY and CDR2 SVGAGI (reference sequence). Trimming removed 8 bases at V and 6 bases at J, with 17 bases between. This CDR3 comprises 14 residues. The CDR3, as DNA: TGTGCCAGCCGCCCCACGGGAGGAAGTCAGCCCCAGCATTTT. Translated, it gives CASRPTGGSQPQHF.

The chain has TRBV6-6 and TRBJ1-5; D might be TRBD1 (6 bases). Trimming took 6 bases from V and 5 from J, leaving 20 bases between them. Germline values: CDR1 MNHNY, CDR2 SVGAGI (reference sequence). The CDR3 sequence is 16 residues long. CDR3 sequence: CASSPKYRETYQPQHF. The CDR3 DNA reads TGTGCCAGCAGCCCTAAATACAGGGAAACTTATCAGCCCCAGCATTTT.

This clone was counted only a few times. This chain joins TRBV7-7 and TRBJ2-3; D might be TRBD2 (5 bases). V lost 2 bases to trimming and J lost 6 bases, with 15 bases between them. The CDR3 spans 15 residues. Germline CDR1 and CDR2: SSHAT and FNYEAQ (reference sequence). CDR3 sequence: CASSLLPVPGDTQYF. Here the CDR3 DNA reads TGTGCCAGCAGCTTATTGCCCGTCCCGGGGGATACGCAGTATTTT.

The chain is built from TRBV9 and TRBJ2-3, with TRBD2 as a possible D gene (5 bases). CDR3 length: 16 residues. Germline CDR1 is SGDLS and CDR2 is YYNGEE. Trimming shortened V by 7 bases and J by 3 bases, and 21 bases separated the two germline ends. CDR3 nucleotides: TGTGCCAGCTCACGTAGTAATGGCGGGTTTACAGATACGCAGTATTTT. It encodes CASSRSNGGFTDTQYF.

The chain links TRBV5-8 to TRBJ2-5; 10 bases are a match to TRBD1. Germline CDR1 and CDR2: SGHTS and YDEGEE. The J segment lost 2 bases and the V segment lost 4 bases, leaving 8 bases of the junction unmatched. This CDR3 comprises 16 residues. The CDR3 reads CASSDRGRRVQETQYF. CDR3 DNA: TGTGCCAGCAGCGACAGGGGGCGGCGGGTTCAAGAGACCCAGTACTTC.

The chain combines TRBV6-1 with TRBJ2-1, with TRBD1 matching 9 bases. V lost 4 bases, J lost 4 bases, and 5 bases stayed unmatched. Germline V gene sequence: CDR1 MNHNS, CDR2 SASEGT. The CDR3 length is 15 residues. The CDR3 DNA reads TGTGCCAGCAGTGCGGGACAGGGAATTTACAATGAGCAGTTCTTC. It codes for CASSAGQGIYNEQFF.

V and J are TRBV18 and TRBJ2-2, with TRBD1 identical over 10 bases. There are 15 residues in the CDR3. V shed 4 bases and J 6 bases; nucleotides not matched to a gene: 5. The germline V gene has CDR1 KGHSH and CDR2 LQKENI. The CDR3 loop reads CASSRDRGDSGELFF. The CDR3 region has the DNA TGTGCCAGCTCACGGGACAGGGGCGATTCCGGGGAGCTGTTTTTT.

The chain links TRBV18 to TRBJ1-2; 9 positions agree with TRBD1. The V segment lost 3 bases and the J segment 7 bases; nucleotides outside the gene matches: 9. Germline CDR1 KGHSH, CDR2 LQKENI. The CDR3 extends over 15 amino acids. CDR3 sequence: CASSPTQGAVGGYTF. The DNA of the CDR3 is TGTGCCAGCTCACCCACACAGGGGGCCGTGGGTGGCTACACCTTC.

This chain joins TRBV28 and TRBJ2-1, with 8 bases aligning to TRBD2. This CDR3 comprises 15 residues. Germline V gene sequence: CDR1 MDHEN, CDR2 SYDVKM. J lost 7 bases, V lost 6 bases, and 11 bases had no gene match. The CDR3 DNA reads as TGTGCCAGCAGGCTTACTAGCGGCGGAGGTAATGAGCAGTTCTTC. The encoded protein is CASRLTSGGGNEQFF.

This clone was recorded only once. The rearrangement uses TRBV6-5 and TRBJ2-7; no firm D call. CDR3 length equals 14 residues. V gave up 4 bases and J gave up 2 bases, with 12 bases separating them. The germline CDR1 and CDR2 sequences are MNHEY and SVGAGI. CDR3 loop: CASSLSPLTYEQYF. The CDR3 DNA reads TGTGCCAGCAGTTTATCCCCTCTCACCTACGAGCAGTACTTC.

The V call is TRBV19, the J call TRBJ1-1; possibly TRBD1 for D (5 bases). The CDR3 sequence is 14 residues long. Germline V gives CDR1 LNHDA, CDR2 SQIVND (reference sequence). V lost 8 bases, J lost 0 bases, and 13 bases lay in between. CDR3 DNA sequence: TGTGCCAGTCCCAGGGCCTTAATGAACACTGAAGCTTTCTTT. Its translation: CASPRALMNTEAFF.

This chain links TRBV11-2 with TRBJ2-7, with D uncertain. Per the germline V gene, CDR1 is SGHAT and CDR2 is FQNNGV. There are 15 residues in the CDR3. The V end was cut by 0 bases, the J end by 5 bases, with 14 bases between. The CDR3 here is CASSLDQGPYHEQYF. CDR3 nucleotides: TGTGCCAGCAGCTTAGATCAAGGACCTTATCACGAGCAGTACTTC. Supplemented by reference TRBV11-2 and TRBJ2-7, the full variable domain reads EAGVAQSPRYKIIEKRQSVAFWCNPISGHATLYWYQQILGQGPKLLIQFQNNGVVDDSQLPKDRFSAERLKGVDSTLKIQPAKLEDSAVYLCASSLDQGPYHEQYFGPGTRLTVT.

The gene calls are TRBV7-3 and TRBJ2-3; TRBD2 is a possible D gene (6 bases). Trimming shortened V by 1 base and J by 4 bases, and 9 bases separated the two germline ends. The CDR3 has 14 amino acids. Germline CDR1 is SGHTA and CDR2 is FQGTGA. Written as DNA, the CDR3 is TGTGCCAGCAGCTTAAGCAGGGAGGCAGATACGCAGTATTTT. The encoded protein is CASSLSREADTQYF.

DNA for the CDR3: TGTGCCAGCAGCGCCCGGACAGGGGGGGGCAATCAGCCCCAGCATTTT. Residues: CASSARTGGGNQPQHF. The genes are TRBV7-2 and TRBJ1-5, with 10 bases aligning to TRBD1. The CDR3 runs 16 residues. CDR1 is SGHTA and CDR2 is FQGNSA in the germline V gene. The junction had 6 bases not matched to a gene; V was cut back by 5 bases and J by 2 bases.

This sequence joins TRBV7-8 and TRBJ1-6, with 9 bases fitting TRBD1. With 4 bases clipped from V and 9 bases from J, the junction kept 4 bases outside the gene matches. This CDR3 has 14 amino acids. The germline V gene has CDR1 SGHVS and CDR2 FQNEAQ. CDR3 residues: CASSSGQGFSPLHF. The CDR3 coding sequence is TGTGCCAGCAGCTCCGGACAGGGGTTTTCACCCCTCCACTTT.

The chain joins TRBV2 to TRBJ2-5; D might be TRBD2 (5 bases). CDR1 is SNHLY, CDR2 FYNNEI, per germline. The germline V and J ends were trimmed by 6 bases and 5 bases, with 13 bases remaining between them. The CDR3 has 13 residues. Written as DNA, the CDR3 is TGTGCCAGCAGCGGACTGATTTCGGAGACCCAGTACTTC. Encoded protein: CASSGLISETQYF.

The rearrangement links TRBV7-9 to TRBJ2-1; possibly TRBD2 for D (7 bases). Trimming took off 5 bases at V and 0 bases at J, with 17 bases between the two ends. The germline V gene encodes CDR1 SEHNR and CDR2 FQNEAQ (reference sequence). The CDR3 length is 17 residues. CDR3 nucleotides: TGTGCCAGCAGCCCACGGGGCGGGGGCATCTCCTACAATGAGCAGTTCTTC. This translates into CASSPRGGGISYNEQFF.

This chain joins TRBV6-5 and TRBJ2-3, with D tentatively TRBD1 or TRBD2 (5 bases each). V lost 8 bases to trimming and J lost 2 bases, with 14 bases between them. This CDR3 contains 14 residues. CDR1 is MNHEY and CDR2 is SVGAGI in the germline V gene. The CDR3 spells CASGGGALTDTQYF. CDR3 bases: TGTGCCAGCGGTGGGGGAGCACTCACAGATACGCAGTATTTT.

V and J are TRBV18 and TRBJ2-3; D is unclear. Trimming took 3 bases from V and 0 from J, leaving 1 base between them. Germline V gene data show CDR1 as KGHSH and CDR2 as LQKENI. The CDR3 contains 12 residues. The chain's CDR3 is CASSPSTDTQYF. The DNA of the CDR3 is TGTGCCAGCTCACCTAGCACAGATACGCAGTATTTT.

V usage is TRBV19 and J usage is TRBJ1-1; TRBD1 agrees at 9 bases. After removal of 6 bases from V and 5 bases from J, the junction contained 7 bases not matched to a gene. The CDR3 contains 14 residues. The germline gives CDR1 LNHDA, CDR2 SQIVND (reference sequence). The CDR3 is CASRFRTGDTEAFF. The CDR3 DNA is TGTGCCAGTAGATTCCGGACAGGGGATACTGAAGCTTTCTTT.